This T cell receptor (beta chain) was observed in a study of shared clonotypes between healthy human individuals. TCRdb's table, derived via immunoSEQ multiplex PCR, lists solely in-frame clones and lacks some. The sample includes approximately 590,000 clones, around 95% of them seen just once. Terminally differentiated effector memory CD45RA+ cells were excluded from the naive CD8 cells, which were CD45RO-negative and positively selected for CCR7. Germline V CDR1 and CDR2: SGHDT, YYEEEE. The V gene end was trimmed by 2 bases and the J gene end by 7 bases; junction bases not matched to a gene: 3. There are 14 residues in the CDR3.

The sample was naive CD8+ T cells sorted from blood. The clonotype comes from a woman in her twenties or thirties in good health. The gene calls are TRBV5-6 and TRBJ2-3; 11 bases map to TRBD1. The CDR3 sequence: CASSFGTGGYTQYF. Written as DNA, the CDR3 is TGTGCCAGCAGCTTCGGGACAGGGGGGTATACGCAGTATTTT.